This T cell receptor beta chain was obtained from a study of graft-versus-host responses after intestinal transplantation. Study as a whole: Induction using anti-thymocyte globulin, followed by tacrolimus and steroids for approximately 3 years, was given to all recipients.

Produced via immunoSEQ multiplex PCR; TCRdb's table is partial and in-frame only. Among about 88,000 clones, around 93% were seen once, and the ten largest hold approximately 0.2%. With regard to this clone: Its target is not known. A junction end diverges from the germline sequence, so it may reflect a read error.

The study's findings and limits: GvH clones surfaced in recipient marrow, some emerging earlier in ileum or blood. Association was observed between peak circulating GvH clone levels and early post-transplant HvG declines.

The V gene's germline CDR1 is SEHNR and CDR2 FQNEAQ (reference sequence). The CDR3 totals 12 residues. The sample here was unstimulated CD4+ T cells sorted from spleen or lymph node cells, taken before transplant. This TCR derives from a human donor who was the organ donor for an intestinal transplant. The genes are TRBV7-9 and TRBJ2-5; 7 bases match TRBD1. The CDR3 coding sequence is TGTGCCAGCAGCTTAGGGGACAGTGAGGTGCACTTC. Residues: CASSLGDSEVHF. The entire variable domain, with the rest obtained from reference TRBV7-9 and TRBJ2-5, is as follows: DTGVSQNPRHKITKRGQNVTFRCDPISEHNRLYWYRQTLGQGPEFLTYFQNEAQLEKSRLLSDRFSAERPKGSFSTLEIQRTEQGDSAMYLCASSLGDSEVHFGPGTRLLVL.